The 19 T cell receptor beta chains below were found in one sample sequenced in a study of T cell repertoires in ileal Crohn's disease. Repertoires were generated with immunoSEQ multiplex PCR, while TCRdb's copy carries only in-frame clones and drops some. The sample carries about 10,000 clones, 78% recorded once. Time point reported: neoterminal ileum biopsy at postoperative endoscopy, about 6 months after surgery. Input material: ileal tissue. These receptors were taken from an adult with Crohn's disease.

This chain links TRBV19 with TRBJ2-7; 9 bases line up with TRBD1. Germline CDR1 is LNHDA and CDR2 is SQIVND (reference sequence). With V trimmed by 5 bases and J by 1 base, 6 bases remained unmatched. The CDR3 totals 15 residues. CDR3 in DNA: TGTGCCAGTAGTGCGACCGGGACAGGGTCCTACGAGCAGTACTTC. It yields the protein CASSATGTGSYEQYF.

The V gene is TRBV5-5, the J gene TRBJ1-1; the D is unclear. This CDR3 region has 13 residues. V gave up 4 bases and J gave up 7 bases, with 14 bases separating them. Germline V gene data show CDR1 as SGHKS and CDR2 as YYEKEE (reference sequence). CDR3 coding DNA: TGTGCCAGCAGCCCCGAGGACTCAGGTGAAGCTTTCTTT. Translation: CASSPEDSGEAFF.

The chain couples TRBV9 to TRBJ2-3; D may be TRBD2 (5 bases). The CDR3 is 15 amino acids. The germline CDR1 and CDR2 sequences are SGDLS and YYNGEE. V was trimmed by 3 bases and J by 5 bases, leaving 16 bases between them. The CDR3: CASSAGSQRGDTQYF. CDR3 bases: TGTGCCAGCAGCGCGGGATCCCAGCGTGGAGATACGCAGTATTTT.

This clone occurred a few times. The chain couples TRBV9 to TRBJ2-3; 14 bases fit TRBD2. Germline V gene lookup returns CDR1 SGDLS and CDR2 YYNGEE. Trimming at V came to 4 bases and at J to 6 bases, leaving 10 bases not matched to a gene. The CDR3 is 17 residues long. CDR3 bases: TGTGCCAGCAGCCCCACGGGACTAGCGGGAGTCAGTGATACGCAGTATTTT. Protein: CASSPTGLAGVSDTQYF. Using reference TRBV9 and TRBJ2-3 for the parts outside the CDR3, the full variable domain is DSGVTQTPKHLITATGQRVTLRCSPRSGDLSVYWYQQSLDQGLQFLIQYYNGEERAKGNILERFSAQQFPDLHSELNLSSLELGDSALYFCASSPTGLAGVSDTQYFGPGTRLTVL.

Remarks on this clone: The identical CDR3 is also encoded by other nucleotide sequences in the sample. The rearrangement uses TRBV4-1 and TRBJ2-6; 8 bases map to TRBD1. The germline gives CDR1 MGHRA, CDR2 YSYEKL. J was trimmed by 0 bases and V by 4 bases; bases with no gene match: 8. The CDR3 has 18 amino acids. The CDR3 loop is CASSLGTGTSSGANVLTF. DNA of the CDR3: TGCGCCAGCAGCCTTGGGACAGGCACTAGCTCTGGGGCCAACGTCCTGACTTTC.

This chain connects TRBV7-9 to TRBJ1-6; D ambiguous. Germline V lookup: CDR1 SEHNR, CDR2 FQNEAQ (reference sequence). V lost 2 bases, J lost 7 bases, and 6 bases lay in between. The CDR3 is 13 amino acids. DNA of the CDR3: TGTGCCAGCAGCTTATCCAGAAATTCACCCCTCCACTTT. Its translation is CASSLSRNSPLHF.

V is TRBV4-1 and J is TRBJ1-5; D is unclear. The CDR3 is made up of 15 amino acids. Per germline, CDR1 MGHRA and CDR2 YSYEKL. V lost 0 bases and J lost 1, with 7 bases in between. The CDR3 bases are TGCGCCAGCAGCCAAGAGACACGAAGCAATCAGCCCCAGCATTTT. Residues: CASSQETRSNQPQHF.

The chain recombines TRBV13 with TRBJ1-1, with 7 bases aligning to TRBD1. V gave up 5 bases and J gave up 5 bases; unmatched junction bases: 14. Germline V gene lookup returns CDR1 PRHDT and CDR2 FYEKMQ (reference sequence). The CDR3 contains 16 residues. In nucleotides, the CDR3 is TGTGCCAGCAGCCGAATCCGGAGGGGGCGCCGAACTGAAGCTTTCTTT. Encoded protein: CASSRIRRGRRTEAFF.

A few counts support this clone. The genes are TRBV7-9 and TRBJ1-2; 8 bases fit TRBD1. The CDR3 covers 13 residues. Germline V gene data show CDR1 as SEHNR and CDR2 as FQNEAQ (reference sequence). J lost 8 bases, V lost 1 base, and 3 bases had no gene match. The CDR3 here is CASSLGTGRGYTF. The CDR3 DNA is TGTGCCAGCAGCTTAGGGACAGGGAGAGGCTACACCTTC.

This rearrangement joins TRBV29-1 to TRBJ2-1; 10 bases match TRBD1. Trimming at V came to 7 bases and at J to 0 bases, leaving 3 bases not matched to a gene. This CDR3 has 14 residues. From germline, CDR1 is SQVTM and CDR2 ANQGSEA. The CDR3 loop reads CSARQGASYNEQFF. Here the CDR3 DNA reads TGCAGCGCCAGACAGGGGGCCTCCTACAATGAGCAGTTCTTC.

V usage is TRBV6-1 and J usage is TRBJ1-2; 7 nucleotides agree with TRBD1. The J segment lost 4 bases and the V segment lost 4 bases, leaving 3 bases of the junction unmatched. Germline values: CDR1 MNHNS, CDR2 SASEGT. The CDR3 covers 13 residues. The CDR3 is CASSGDSPYGYTF. The CDR3 DNA reads TGTGCCAGCAGTGGGGACAGTCCCTATGGCTACACCTTC.

This clone occurred once. This rearrangement joins TRBV11-2 to TRBJ2-7; D possibly corresponds to TRBD2 (6 bases). Germline V lookup: CDR1 SGHAT, CDR2 FQNNGV. The CDR3 spans 17 residues. Trimming removed 1 base from V and 0 bases from J, with 16 bases in between. CDR3 sequence: CASSLGTGGTDSYEQYF. CDR3 nucleotides: TGTGCCAGCAGCTTAGGGACCGGGGGTACCGACTCCTACGAGCAGTACTTC.

The chain couples TRBV10-3 to TRBJ2-3, with 13 nucleotides matching TRBD2. The trim removed 3 bases at V and 1 base at J, leaving 10 bases unmatched. This CDR3 contains 19 residues. CDR1 ENHRY and CDR2 SYGVKD come from the germline V gene. The CDR3 protein is CAISDPGTSGISGTDTQYF. The CDR3 DNA sequence: TGTGCCATCAGTGACCCCGGGACTAGCGGGATCTCGGGCACAGATACGCAGTATTTT.

This sequence joins TRBV5-1 and TRBJ2-7; 10 nucleotides align to TRBD1. Germline CDR1 reads SGHRS; CDR2 reads YFSETQ. The CDR3 runs 14 residues. The junction had 5 bases not matched to a gene; V was cut back by 5 bases and J by 3 bases. This CDR3 reads CASRGRDRGYEQYF. For the CDR3, the DNA is TGCGCCAGCAGAGGAAGGGACAGGGGCTACGAGCAGTACTTC.

The chain uses TRBV19 and TRBJ1-2; 7 bases map to TRBD1. The CDR3 is made up of 16 amino acids. Trimming removed 3 bases from V and 1 base from J; junction bases left unmatched: 8. The V gene's germline CDR1 is LNHDA and CDR2 SQIVND (reference sequence). CDR3 DNA: TGTGCCAGTAGTATCCGGGACAGCTTCATTAACTATGGCTACACCTTC. Protein sequence: CASSIRDSFINYGYTF.

A single count supports this clone. The chain uses TRBV27 and TRBJ1-2; D remains ambiguous. This CDR3 spans 13 amino acids. V was cut by 5 bases and J by 5 bases, with 12 bases left in between. In germline, CDR1 is MNHEY, CDR2 SMNVEV (reference sequence). For the CDR3, the DNA is TGTGCCAGCAGTCCGGACGGGAGGTATGGCTACACCTTC. It encodes CASSPDGRYGYTF.

The chain joins TRBV10-3 to TRBJ1-1; no clear D gene. Germline CDR1 reads ENHRY; CDR2 reads SYGVKD. The ends were cut back, 7 bases at V and 1 base at J, with 10 bases in the middle. The CDR3 loop spans 13 amino acids. This CDR3 reads CAITERANTEAFF. The CDR3 coding sequence is TGTGCCATCACCGAGAGGGCGAACACTGAAGCTTTCTTT.

Concerning this clone: In the same sample, other DNA sequences code for this CDR3. The chain's CDR3 is CASSLGIGDTEAFF. CDR3 DNA sequence: TGTGCCAGCAGTCTAGGTATTGGAGACACTGAAGCTTTCTTT. This sequence joins TRBV27 and TRBJ1-1, with D hard to call. The length of the CDR3 is 14 residues. Germline CDR1 reads MNHEY; CDR2 reads SMNVEV (reference sequence). V lost 5 bases to trimming and J lost 3 bases, with 13 bases between them.

This clone has just a few counts. The chain employs TRBV19 and TRBJ1-1; D uncertain. The CDR3 has 14 residues. Germline-derived CDR1 and CDR2 are LNHDA and SQIVND (reference sequence). V was trimmed by 3 bases and J by 7 bases, leaving 15 bases between them. In DNA form, the CDR3 reads TGTGCCAGTAGTATGAAAAGATCGGGAAGTGAAGCTTTCTTT. This sequence encodes CASSMKRSGSEAFF.